The sequence of this TCR beta chain was determined in a study of T cell responses to AZD1222 COVID-19 vaccine. Study-level results: Spike-specific TCR breadth and depth were elevated following two AZD1222 doses.

The CDR3 length is 14 residues. The germline gives CDR1 MRHNA, CDR2 SNTAGT. V lost 3 bases and J 2 bases, leaving 9 bases between the germline ends. With respect to this clone: Its antigen is not identified.

Libraries were prepared by immunoSEQ multiplex PCR; TCRdb keeps only in-frame clonotypes and omits some of them. The data show approximately 90,000 clones, around 91% seen once. The sample was peripheral blood, taken 28 days after the second AZD1222 dose. The rearrangement joins TRBV6-4 to TRBJ2-3; D is unclear. The TCR originated in an adult who received the AZD1222 COVID-19 vaccine. Here the CDR3 DNA reads TGTGCCAGCAGTGAAGCCTATAACACAGATACGCAGTATTTT. As protein: CASSEAYNTDTQYF.